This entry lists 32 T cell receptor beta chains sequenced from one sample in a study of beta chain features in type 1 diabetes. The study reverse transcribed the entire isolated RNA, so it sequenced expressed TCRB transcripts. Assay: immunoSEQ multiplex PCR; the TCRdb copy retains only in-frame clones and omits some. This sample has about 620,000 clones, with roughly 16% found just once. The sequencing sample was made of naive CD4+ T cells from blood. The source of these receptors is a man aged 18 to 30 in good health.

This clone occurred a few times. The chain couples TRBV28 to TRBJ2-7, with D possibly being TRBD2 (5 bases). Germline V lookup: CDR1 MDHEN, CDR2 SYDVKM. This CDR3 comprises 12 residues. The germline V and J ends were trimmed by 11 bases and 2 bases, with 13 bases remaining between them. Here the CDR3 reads CAARGQTYEQYF. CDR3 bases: TGTGCCGCCCGGGGTCAGACCTACGAGCAGTACTTC.

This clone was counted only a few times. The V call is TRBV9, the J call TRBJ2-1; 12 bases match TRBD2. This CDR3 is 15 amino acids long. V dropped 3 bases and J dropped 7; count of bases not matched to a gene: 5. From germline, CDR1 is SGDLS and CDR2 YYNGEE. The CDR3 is CASSGTSGTQNEQFF. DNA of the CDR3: TGTGCCAGCAGCGGGACTAGCGGGACTCAGAATGAGCAGTTCTTC.

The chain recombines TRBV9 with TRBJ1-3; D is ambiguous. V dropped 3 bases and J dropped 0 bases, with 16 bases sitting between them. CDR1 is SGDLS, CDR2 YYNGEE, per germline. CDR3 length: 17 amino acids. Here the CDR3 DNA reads TGTGCCAGCAGCGGACAACCGGGTCTCCGCTCTGGAAACACCATATATTTT. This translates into CASSGQPGLRSGNTIYF.

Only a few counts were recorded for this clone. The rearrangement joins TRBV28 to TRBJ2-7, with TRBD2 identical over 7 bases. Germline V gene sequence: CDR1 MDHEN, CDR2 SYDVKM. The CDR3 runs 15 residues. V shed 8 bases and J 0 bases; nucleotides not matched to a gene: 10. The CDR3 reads CASGSFGGSSYEQYF. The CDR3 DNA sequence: TGTGCCAGCGGGTCGTTCGGGGGGAGCTCCTACGAGCAGTACTTC.

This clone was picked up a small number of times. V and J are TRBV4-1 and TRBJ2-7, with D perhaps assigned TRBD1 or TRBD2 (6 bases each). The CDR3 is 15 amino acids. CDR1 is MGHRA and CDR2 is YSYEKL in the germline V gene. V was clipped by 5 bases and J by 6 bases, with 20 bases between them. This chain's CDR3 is CASSLGGGQRVEQYF. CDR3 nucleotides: TGCGCCAGCAGCTTGGGTGGGGGGCAACGGGTCGAGCAGTACTTC.

CDR3 bases: TGTGCCACCAGCAGAGCCCCCGGGACAACATCCTACGAGCAGTACTTC. Its protein is CATSRAPGTTSYEQYF. The chain combines TRBV15 with TRBJ2-7; TRBD1 is a possible D gene (6 bases). Germline V gives CDR1 LNHNV, CDR2 YYDKDF (reference sequence). The CDR3 is 16 amino acids. V dropped 1 base and J dropped 1 base, with 14 bases sitting between them.

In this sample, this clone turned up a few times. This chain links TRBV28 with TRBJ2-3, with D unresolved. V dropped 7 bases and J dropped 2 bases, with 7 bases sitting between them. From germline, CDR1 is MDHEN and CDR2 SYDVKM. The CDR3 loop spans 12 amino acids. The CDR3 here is CASNRNTDTQYF. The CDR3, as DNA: TGTGCCAGCAACAGAAACACAGATACGCAGTATTTT.

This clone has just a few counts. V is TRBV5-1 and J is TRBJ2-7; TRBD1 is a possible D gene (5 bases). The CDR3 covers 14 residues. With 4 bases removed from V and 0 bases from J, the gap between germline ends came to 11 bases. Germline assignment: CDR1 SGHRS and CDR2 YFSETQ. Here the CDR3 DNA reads TGCGCCAGCAGCAAGGGGTCGACCTCCTACGAGCAGTACTTC. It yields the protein CASSKGSTSYEQYF.

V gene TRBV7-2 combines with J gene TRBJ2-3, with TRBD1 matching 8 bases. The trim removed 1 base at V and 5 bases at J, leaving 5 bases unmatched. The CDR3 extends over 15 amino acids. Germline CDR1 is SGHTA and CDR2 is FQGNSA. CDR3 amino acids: CASSLGGQGLDTQYF. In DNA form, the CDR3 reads TGTGCCAGCAGCTTAGGCGGACAGGGCTTAGATACGCAGTATTTT.

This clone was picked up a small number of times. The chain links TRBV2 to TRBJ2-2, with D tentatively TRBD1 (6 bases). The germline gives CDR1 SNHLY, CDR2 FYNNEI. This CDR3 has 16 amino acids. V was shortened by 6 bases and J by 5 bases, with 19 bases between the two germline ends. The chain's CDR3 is CASRHGVQGKTGELFF. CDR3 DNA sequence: TGTGCCAGCAGACACGGCGTACAGGGAAAAACCGGGGAGCTGTTTTTT.

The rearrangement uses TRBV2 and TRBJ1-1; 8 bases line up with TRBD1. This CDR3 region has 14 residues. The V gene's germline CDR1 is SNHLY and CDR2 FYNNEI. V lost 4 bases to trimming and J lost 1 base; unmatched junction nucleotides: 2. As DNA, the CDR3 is TGTGCCAGCAGTGCAGACAGGGGGAACACTGAAGCTTTCTTT. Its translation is CASSADRGNTEAFF.

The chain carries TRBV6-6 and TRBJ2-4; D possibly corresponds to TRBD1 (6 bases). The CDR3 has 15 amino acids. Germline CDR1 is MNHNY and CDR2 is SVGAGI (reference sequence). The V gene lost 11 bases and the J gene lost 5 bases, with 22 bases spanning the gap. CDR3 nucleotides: TGTGCCGTAAGTCCCCCGACAGGTCGCCAAAACATTCAGTACTTC. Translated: CAVSPPTGRQNIQYF.

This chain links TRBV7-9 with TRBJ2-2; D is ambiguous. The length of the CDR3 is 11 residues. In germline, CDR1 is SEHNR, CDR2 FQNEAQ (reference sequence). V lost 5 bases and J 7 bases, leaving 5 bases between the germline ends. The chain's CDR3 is CASSPFGELFF. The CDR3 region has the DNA TGTGCCAGCAGCCCTTTCGGGGAGCTGTTTTTT.

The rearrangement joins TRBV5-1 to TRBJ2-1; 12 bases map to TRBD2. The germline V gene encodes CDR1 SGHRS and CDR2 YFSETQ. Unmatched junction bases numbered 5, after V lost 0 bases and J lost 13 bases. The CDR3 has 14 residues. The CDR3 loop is CASSLAASGRAQFF. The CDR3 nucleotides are TGCGCCAGCAGCTTGGCAGCTAGCGGGAGGGCCCAGTTCTTC. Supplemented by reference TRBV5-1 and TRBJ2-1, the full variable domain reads KAGVTQTPRYLIKTRGQQVTLSCSPISGHRSVSWYQQTPGQGLQFLFEYFSETQRNKGNFPGRFSGRQFSNSRSEMNVSTLELGDSALYLCASSLAASGRAQFFGPGTRLTVL.

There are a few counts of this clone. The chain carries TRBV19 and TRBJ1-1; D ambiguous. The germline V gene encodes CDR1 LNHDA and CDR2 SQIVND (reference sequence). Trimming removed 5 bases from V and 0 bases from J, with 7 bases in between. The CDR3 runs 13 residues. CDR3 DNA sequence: TGTGCCAGTAGTCCCTTGATGAACACTGAAGCTTTCTTT. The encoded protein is CASSPLMNTEAFF.

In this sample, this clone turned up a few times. CDR3 protein: CASSQDGFGELFF. The CDR3 nucleotides read TGCGCCAGCAGCCAAGACGGGTTCGGGGAGCTGTTTTTT. The V call is TRBV4-1, the J call TRBJ2-2; D remains unclear. CDR1 is MGHRA, CDR2 YSYEKL, per germline. CDR3 length: 13 amino acids. V was shortened by 0 bases and J by 7 bases, with 6 bases between the two germline ends.

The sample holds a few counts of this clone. CDR3 amino acids: CATRGLGQGLHGYTF. In DNA, the CDR3 is TGTGCCACCAGAGGCCTCGGACAGGGATTACATGGCTACACCTTC. J is TRBJ1-2 and V is TRBV15; TRBD1 matches 8 bases. The CDR3 covers 15 residues. Trimming at V came to 6 bases and at J to 6 bases, leaving 12 bases not matched to a gene. The germline V gene encodes CDR1 LNHNV and CDR2 YYDKDF (reference sequence).

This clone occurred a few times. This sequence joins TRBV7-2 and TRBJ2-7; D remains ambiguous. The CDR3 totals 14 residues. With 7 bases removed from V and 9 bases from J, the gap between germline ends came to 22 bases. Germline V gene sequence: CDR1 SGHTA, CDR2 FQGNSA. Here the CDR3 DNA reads TGTGCCAGCAAGCTCATGTCCCTGGAGACACTGCAGTACTTC. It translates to CASKLMSLETLQYF. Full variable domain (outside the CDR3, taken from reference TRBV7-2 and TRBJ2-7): GAGVSQSPSNKVTEKGKDVELRCDPISGHTALYWYRQSLGQGLEFLIYFQGNSAPDKSGLPSDRFSAERTGGSVSTLTIQRTQQEDSAVYLCASKLMSLETLQYFGPGTRLTVT.

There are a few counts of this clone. CDR3 amino acids: CSAKQGQAFF. The CDR3 DNA follows: TGCAGTGCTAAACAGGGACAGGCTTTCTTT. The V call is TRBV20-1, the J call TRBJ1-1; 7 bases fit TRBD1. The germline V gene has CDR1 DFQATT and CDR2 SNEGSKA (reference sequence). V shed 4 bases and J 11 bases; nucleotides not matched to a gene: 4. The CDR3 covers 10 residues.

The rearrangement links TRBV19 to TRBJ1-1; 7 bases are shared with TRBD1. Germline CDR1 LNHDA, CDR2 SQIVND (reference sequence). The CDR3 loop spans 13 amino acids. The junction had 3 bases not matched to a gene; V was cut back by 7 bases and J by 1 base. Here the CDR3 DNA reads TGTGCCAGTACCCGGACAGGGAACACTGAAGCTTTCTTT. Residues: CASTRTGNTEAFF.

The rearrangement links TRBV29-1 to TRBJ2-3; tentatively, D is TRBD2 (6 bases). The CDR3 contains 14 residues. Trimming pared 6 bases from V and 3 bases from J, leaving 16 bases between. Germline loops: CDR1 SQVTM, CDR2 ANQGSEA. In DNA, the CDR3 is TGCAGCGTCGCCCGTCGACTAGTAACAGATACGCAGTATTTT. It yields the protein CSVARRLVTDTQYF.

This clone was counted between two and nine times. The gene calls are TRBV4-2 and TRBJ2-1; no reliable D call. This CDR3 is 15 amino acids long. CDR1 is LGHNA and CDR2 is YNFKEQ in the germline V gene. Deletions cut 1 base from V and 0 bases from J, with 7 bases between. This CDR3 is CASSQALSSYNEQFF. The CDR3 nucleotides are TGTGCCAGCAGCCAAGCTCTCAGCTCCTACAATGAGCAGTTCTTC.

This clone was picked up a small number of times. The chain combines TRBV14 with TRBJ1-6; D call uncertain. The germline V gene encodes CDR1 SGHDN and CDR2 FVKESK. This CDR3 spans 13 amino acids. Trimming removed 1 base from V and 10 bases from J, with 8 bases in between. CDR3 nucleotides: TGTGCCAGCAGCCAAGGACTTGGATCACCCCTCCACTTT. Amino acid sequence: CASSQGLGSPLHF.

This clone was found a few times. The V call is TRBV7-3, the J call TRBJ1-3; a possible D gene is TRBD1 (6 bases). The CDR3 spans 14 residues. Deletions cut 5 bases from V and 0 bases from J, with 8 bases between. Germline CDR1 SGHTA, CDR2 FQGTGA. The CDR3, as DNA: TGTGCCAGCAGCGTGGACAGCTCTGGAAACACCATATATTTT. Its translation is CASSVDSSGNTIYF.

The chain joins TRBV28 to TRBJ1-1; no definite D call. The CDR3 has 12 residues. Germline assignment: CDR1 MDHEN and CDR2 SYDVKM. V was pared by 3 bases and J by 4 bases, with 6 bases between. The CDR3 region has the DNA TGTGCCAGCAGTTTCAGATTCACTGAAGCTTTCTTT. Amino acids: CASSFRFTEAFF.

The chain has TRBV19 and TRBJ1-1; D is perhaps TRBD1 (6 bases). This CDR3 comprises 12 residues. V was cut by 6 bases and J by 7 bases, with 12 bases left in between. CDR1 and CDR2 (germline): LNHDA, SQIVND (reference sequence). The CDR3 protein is CASSNRELEAFF. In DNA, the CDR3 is TGTGCCAGTAGCAACAGGGAGCTTGAAGCTTTCTTT.

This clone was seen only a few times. The DNA of the CDR3 is TGTGCCAGCGGGGCCAGAGGCAGTGAGCAGTTCTTC. The encoded protein is CASGARGSEQFF. V is TRBV27 and J is TRBJ2-1; D perhaps matches TRBD1 (5 bases). Germline V gene sequence: CDR1 MNHEY, CDR2 SMNVEV (reference sequence). The ends were cut back, 8 bases at V and 9 bases at J, with 14 bases in the middle. This CDR3 is 12 amino acids long.

Written as DNA, the CDR3 is TGTGCCAGCAGCCAAGGTCCAGCTGCTGGAAACACCATATATTTT. Encoded protein: CASSQGPAAGNTIYF. The chain recombines TRBV7-2 with TRBJ1-3, with D unclear. CDR1 is SGHTA and CDR2 is FQGNSA in the germline V gene. V was trimmed by 5 bases and J by 2 bases, leaving 13 bases between them. The CDR3 extends over 15 amino acids.

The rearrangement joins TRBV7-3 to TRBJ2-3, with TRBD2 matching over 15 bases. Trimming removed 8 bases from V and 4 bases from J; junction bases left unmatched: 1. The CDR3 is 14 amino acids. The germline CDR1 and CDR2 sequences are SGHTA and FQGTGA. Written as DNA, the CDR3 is TGTGCCAGCCGGACTAGCGGGGGGGCAGATACGCAGTATTTT. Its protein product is CASRTSGGADTQYF.

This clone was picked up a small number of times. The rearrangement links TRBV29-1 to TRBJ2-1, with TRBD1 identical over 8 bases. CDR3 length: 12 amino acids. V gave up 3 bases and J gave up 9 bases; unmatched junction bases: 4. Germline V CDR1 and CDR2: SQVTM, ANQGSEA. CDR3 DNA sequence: TGCAGCGTTGAGCCCAGGGGGCCTGAGCAGTTCTTC. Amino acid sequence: CSVEPRGPEQFF.

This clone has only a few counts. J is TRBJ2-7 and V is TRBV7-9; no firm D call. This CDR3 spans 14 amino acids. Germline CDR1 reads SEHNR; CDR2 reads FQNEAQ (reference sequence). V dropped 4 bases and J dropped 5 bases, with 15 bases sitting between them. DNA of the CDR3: TGTGCCAGCAGCTACGGACCCAGAAGGAACGAGCAGTACTTC. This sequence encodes CASSYGPRRNEQYF.

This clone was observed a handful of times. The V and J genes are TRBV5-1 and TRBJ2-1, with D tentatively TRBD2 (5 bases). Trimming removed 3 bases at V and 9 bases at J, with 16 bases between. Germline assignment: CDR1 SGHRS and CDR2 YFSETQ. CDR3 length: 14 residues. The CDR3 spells CASSSPSGKGEQFF. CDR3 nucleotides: TGCGCCAGCAGCTCCCCCTCCGGGAAGGGTGAGCAGTTCTTC.